This is a list of T cell receptor beta chains from one sample in a study of shared clonotypes between healthy human individuals. Some clones are missing from TCRdb's copy, which holds only in-frame ones; the method was immunoSEQ multiplex PCR. Among hundreds of thousands of clones listed, about 95% were seen once. The sequenced sample was naive CD4+ T cells sorted from blood. The receptors stem from a woman in her 30s in good health. CDR3s include the opening cysteine and the closing phenylalanine or tryptophan. D genes are given only for firm matches. Clone size appears in some rows only: once, few, many, or a class for an expanded clone.

>TRBJ2-3|TRBD1|15|once|TRBV11-2
TGTGCCAGCAGCCCGGGACAGCCCTTGGGAGATACGCAGTATTTT
CASSPGQPLGDTQYF
>TRBJ1-5|.|12|few|TRBV19
TGTGCCAGTAGTGTGCCGGGCCAGCCCCAGCATTTT
CASSVPGQPQHF
>TRBJ2-2|TRBD1|16|.|TRBV15
TGTGCCACCAGCATCCGACAGGGGACCGACACCGGGGAGCTGTTTTTT
CATSIRQGTDTGELFF
>TRBJ2-1|TRBD2|15|.|TRBV25-1
TGTGCCAGCAGTGAATGGGCTAGCGGGCGGAATGAGCAGTTCTTC
CASSEWASGRNEQFF
>TRBJ2-7|.|13|.|TRBV11-2
TGTGCCAGCAGCTTTAGCGGTTACTACGAGCAGTACTTC
CASSFSGYYEQYF
>TRBJ2-3|.|13|.|TRBV19
TGTGCCAGTAGTGAGACCCGCACAGATACGCAGTATTTT
CASSETRTDTQYF
>TRBJ2-5|TRBD2|11|.|TRBV28
TGTGCCAGCAGTTCTAGCGGAGGGCAACACTTC
CASSSSGGQHF
>TRBJ2-6|TRBD1|20|.|TRBV4-1
TGCGCCAGCAGCCAGGTCTACCCGGACAGGTTGCACTCTGGGGCCAACGTCCTGACTTTC
CASSQVYPDRLHSGANVLTF
>TRBJ2-1|TRBD2|18|.|TRBV27
TGTGCCAGCAAACTAAGCCCCCTTAGCGGGGCGGGCTACAATGAGCAGTTCTTC
CASKLSPLSGAGYNEQFF
>TRBJ1-2|TRBD1|17|.|TRBV13
TGTGCCAGCAGCCAATTCCGGACAGGGGGCTTCGGATATGGCTACACCTTC
CASSQFRTGGFGYGYTF
>TRBJ1-5|TRBD1|17|.|TRBV10-3
TGTGCCATCAGTGACCTGGACAGGGGTTATAGCAATCAGCCCCAGCATTTT
CAISDLDRGYSNQPQHF
>TRBJ1-5|.|12|.|TRBV28
TGTGCCAGCAGTTTAGTACATCAGCCCCAGCATTTT
CASSLVHQPQHF
>TRBJ2-2|TRBD2|12|.|TRBV19
TGTGCCAGTCGGACTAGCAGTCGGGAGCTGTTTTTT
CASRTSSRELFF
>TRBJ1-4|.|14|.|TRBV28
TGTGCCAGCCACCAGACGTGGGGAAATGAAAAACTGTTTTTT
CASHQTWGNEKLFF
>TRBJ1-1|.|14|.|TRBV2
TGTGCCAGCAGTCGACAGCAGAGGAACACTGAAGCTTTCTTT
CASSRQQRNTEAFF
>TRBJ2-7|TRBD2|15|.|TRBV27
TGTGCCAGCAGTTTATCTTGGCGGGAGGGCTACGAGCAGTACTTC
CASSLSWREGYEQYF
>TRBJ2-1|TRBD2|14|.|TRBV29-1
TGCAGCGCCGTACTAGCGACGACCTACAATGAGCAGTTCTTC
CSAVLATTYNEQFF
>TRBJ2-7|TRBD2|15|.|TRBV5-1
TGCGCCAGCAGCACCACTAGCGGGAGGGTCTACGAGCAGTACTTC
CASSTTSGRVYEQYF
>TRBJ2-5|TRBD2|20|.|TRBV15
TGTGCCACCAGCGACCATTCTTGGGTAGCGGGAGGGCCTGACCAAGAGACCCAGTACTTC
CATSDHSWVAGGPDQETQYF
>TRBJ2-1|.|11|.|TRBV28
TGTGCCAGCAGGAGATGGGGTGAGCAGTTCTTC
CASRRWGEQFF
>TRBJ1-5|.|15|.|TRBV6-6
TGTGCCAGCAGTTATGGCGGGACTAGCAATCAGCCCCAGCATTTT
CASSYGGTSNQPQHF
>TRBJ2-7|.|14|.|TRBV28
TGTGCCAGCAGTTTACCCCACCTAATCTACGAGCAGTACTTC
CASSLPHLIYEQYF
>TRBJ2-7|TRBD2|14|.|TRBV19
TGTGCCAGTAGGGGGCGGGAGGGGTCCTACGAGCAGTACTTC
CASRGREGSYEQYF
>TRBJ2-3|TRBD2|16|.|TRBV5-1
TGCGCCAGCAGCCTTACTAGCGGGAGGGCCTTGGATACGCAGTATTTT
CASSLTSGRALDTQYF
>TRBJ2-7|.|14|.|TRBV28
TGTGCCAGCAGTACCGGGACGGACAGATACGAGCAGTACTTC
CASSTGTDRYEQYF
>TRBJ2-1|.|15|.|TRBV18
TGTGCCAGCTCACCACCCAACCTCTCAGGGGATGAGCAGTTCTTC
CASSPPNLSGDEQFF